These 4 T cell receptor beta chains share one sample of origin, sequenced in a study of blood T cell repertoires in COVID-19. The protocol was immunoSEQ multiplex PCR, while the TCRdb copy is restricted to in-frame clones and leaves out a portion. Among some 310,000 clones listed, around 89% were seen once. Sequencing input: peripheral blood. Receptors originate from a woman aged 40-49 years with COVID-19, enrolled during active disease.

This chain links TRBV27 with TRBJ1-1; D is possibly TRBD1 (6 bases). Trimming pared 3 bases from V and 4 bases from J, leaving 15 bases between. Germline V CDR1 and CDR2: MNHEY, SMNVEV (reference sequence). The CDR3 is 15 residues long. CDR3 protein: CASSLSPGVGTEAFF. The DNA of the CDR3 is TGTGCCAGCAGTTTGTCCCCAGGGGTGGGCACTGAAGCTTTCTTT.

The chain employs TRBV7-3 and TRBJ2-3; 9 bases match TRBD2. The CDR3 spans 16 residues. V was pared by 3 bases and J by 5 bases, with 9 bases of the junction left unmatched. CDR1 is SGHTA, CDR2 FQGTGA, per germline. This CDR3 is CASSFAAGGPEDTQYF. The CDR3 DNA is TGTGCCAGCAGCTTTGCGGCGGGAGGGCCCGAAGATACGCAGTATTTT.

The chain couples TRBV30 to TRBJ2-3; 8 nucleotides line up with TRBD2. Per the germline V gene, CDR1 is GTSNPN and CDR2 is SVGIG (reference sequence). With V trimmed by 0 bases and J by 1 base, 6 bases remained unmatched. The CDR3 contains 16 residues. The DNA for the CDR3 is TGTGCCTGGAGTGTAGGGCTAGCGGGCCGCACAGATACGCAGTATTTT. It is translated as CAWSVGLAGRTDTQYF.

The genes are TRBV4-2 and TRBJ1-1; no reliable D call. Deletions cut 4 bases from V and 0 bases from J, with 18 bases between. Germline CDR1 reads LGHNA; CDR2 reads YNFKEQ. The CDR3 loop spans 17 amino acids. CDR3 nucleotide sequence: TGTGCCAGCAGCCTCACAGAGCTTCGTTGGATGAACACTGAAGCTTTCTTT. This sequence encodes CASSLTELRWMNTEAFF.